Listed below are T cell receptor beta chains from one sample, sequenced in a study of blood T cell repertoires in COVID-19. Assay used: immunoSEQ multiplex PCR; TCRdb lists only in-frame clones, some missing. The data contain around 20,000 clones, around 89% of them singletons. Sequencing used peripheral blood. These TCRs come from a human donor in a cohort sampled during active COVID-19. The CDR3 runs from the conserved cysteine through the conserved F or W. Each record gives: V gene, D gene, clone size, J gene, CDR3 protein, CDR3 DNA. D genes are given only for firm matches. Some rows mark clone size as missing; the rest say once, few, many or name a class of expanded clone.

V gene: TRBV5-8; D gene: .; clone size: .; J gene: TRBJ1-2; CDR3 protein: CASSLGIGGYTF; CDR3 DNA: TGTGCCAGCAGCCTCGGGATCGGCGGCTACACCTTC
V gene: TRBV2; D gene: TRBD1; clone size: .; J gene: TRBJ1-2; CDR3 protein: CASSPLGQVYGYTF; CDR3 DNA: TGTGCCAGCAGTCCATTAGGACAGGTCTATGGCTACACCTTC
V gene: TRBV3-1/TRBV3-2; D gene: TRBD1; clone size: few; J gene: TRBJ2-7; CDR3 protein: CASSHLLRQGEYEQYF; CDR3 DNA: TGTGCCAGCAGCCACCTTCTTAGACAGGGGGAGTACGAGCAGTACTTC
V gene: TRBV29-1; D gene: .; clone size: .; J gene: TRBJ1-1; CDR3 protein: CSAHGGYGIEAFF; CDR3 DNA: TGCAGCGCCCATGGGGGGTATGGCATTGAAGCTTTCTTT
V gene: TRBV11-2; D gene: .; clone size: .; J gene: TRBJ2-5; CDR3 protein: CASSSTSKGETQYF; CDR3 DNA: TGTGCCAGCAGCTCAACTAGCAAAGGGGAGACCCAGTACTTC
V gene: TRBV30; D gene: .; clone size: .; J gene: TRBJ2-7; CDR3 protein: CAWTPLGAISEQYF; CDR3 DNA: TGTGCCTGGACCCCCCTTGGGGCGATCTCGGAGCAGTACTTC
V gene: TRBV29-1; D gene: .; clone size: .; J gene: TRBJ1-4; CDR3 protein: CSVEIQSNEKLFF; CDR3 DNA: TGCAGCGTTGAAATACAGAGTAATGAAAAACTGTTTTTT
V gene: TRBV28; D gene: .; clone size: once; J gene: TRBJ2-2; CDR3 protein: CASSVQVHTGELFF; CDR3 DNA: TGTGCCAGCAGTGTACAGGTACACACCGGGGAGCTGTTTTTT
V gene: TRBV13; D gene: TRBD2; clone size: .; J gene: TRBJ2-7; CDR3 protein: CASSPGMGLAGAEQYF; CDR3 DNA: TGTGCCAGCAGCCCAGGGATGGGACTAGCGGGAGCCGAGCAGTACTTC
V gene: TRBV7-3; D gene: TRBD1; clone size: .; J gene: TRBJ2-5; CDR3 protein: CASSRGQGGQETQYF; CDR3 DNA: TGTGCCAGCAGCCGCGGACAGGGAGGACAAGAGACCCAGTACTTC
V gene: TRBV5-6; D gene: TRBD1; clone size: .; J gene: TRBJ1-4; CDR3 protein: CASFQQGNEKLFF; CDR3 DNA: TGTGCCAGCTTCCAACAGGGGAATGAAAAACTGTTTTTT
V gene: TRBV28; D gene: TRBD1; clone size: .; J gene: TRBJ2-6; CDR3 protein: CASSRLGYTGAGANVLTF; CDR3 DNA: TGTGCCAGCAGCCGCCTTGGGTATACAGGGGCTGGGGCCAACGTCCTGACTTTC
V gene: TRBV19; D gene: TRBD2; clone size: once; J gene: TRBJ2-7; CDR3 protein: CASSGLAGYSYEQYF; CDR3 DNA: TGTGCCAGTAGTGGCCTAGCGGGGTACTCCTACGAGCAGTACTTC
V gene: TRBV9; D gene: TRBD2; clone size: .; J gene: TRBJ2-1; CDR3 protein: CASSVAASGYNEQFF; CDR3 DNA: TGTGCCAGCAGCGTAGCGGCTAGCGGTTACAATGAGCAGTTCTTC
V gene: TRBV9; D gene: TRBD1; clone size: once; J gene: TRBJ1-1; CDR3 protein: CASSVAPGQEAFF; CDR3 DNA: TGTGCCAGCAGCGTAGCCCCGGGACAGGAAGCTTTCTTT
V gene: TRBV4-1; D gene: .; clone size: .; J gene: TRBJ2-1; CDR3 protein: CASSQDPSRTYNEQFF; CDR3 DNA: TGCGCCAGCAGCCAAGACCCTTCGAGAACCTACAATGAGCAGTTCTTC
V gene: TRBV5-1; D gene: TRBD1; clone size: .; J gene: TRBJ2-3; CDR3 protein: CASSSTGGHTQYF; CDR3 DNA: TGCGCCAGCAGTTCCACAGGGGGGCATACGCAGTATTTT
V gene: TRBV1; D gene: .; clone size: few; J gene: TRBJ2-1; CDR3 protein: CTSSQELWLAGPNPQSYNEQFF; CDR3 DNA: TGCACCAGCAGCCAGGAATTGTGGCTAGCGGGACCTAACCCCCAATCCTACAATGAGCAGTTCTTC
V gene: TRBV5-1; D gene: TRBD2; clone size: .; J gene: TRBJ2-5; CDR3 protein: CASQTPGLAGGLETQYF; CDR3 DNA: TGCGCCAGTCAAACACCGGGACTAGCGGGAGGTTTGGAGACCCAGTACTTC
V gene: TRBV5-1; D gene: .; clone size: .; J gene: TRBJ1-1; CDR3 protein: CASSFQGTGTEAFF; CDR3 DNA: TGCGCCAGCAGCTTCCAGGGGACGGGCACTGAAGCTTTCTTT
V gene: TRBV7-9; D gene: .; clone size: .; J gene: TRBJ1-2; CDR3 protein: CASSVGTEINGYTF; CDR3 DNA: TGTGCCAGCAGCGTTGGGACTGAAATCAATGGCTACACCTTC
V gene: TRBV27; D gene: TRBD1; clone size: few; J gene: TRBJ1-5; CDR3 protein: CASSGTGRLNQPQHF; CDR3 DNA: TGTGCCAGCAGTGGGACAGGGAGACTAAATCAGCCCCAGCATTTT
V gene: TRBV10-3; D gene: TRBD1; clone size: .; J gene: TRBJ1-1; CDR3 protein: CASAGQTNTEAFF; CDR3 DNA: TGTGCCAGCGCGGGACAGACGAACACTGAAGCTTTCTTT
V gene: TRBV28; D gene: .; clone size: once; J gene: TRBJ2-7; CDR3 protein: CASKRGAVGGYEQYF; CDR3 DNA: TGTGCCAGCAAACGGGGGGCGGTGGGAGGCTACGAGCAGTACTTC
V gene: TRBV5-1; D gene: TRBD2; clone size: .; J gene: TRBJ2-7; CDR3 protein: CASSSGLAGGPEQYF; CDR3 DNA: TGCGCCAGCAGTTCGGGACTAGCGGGAGGGCCCGAGCAGTACTTC
V gene: TRBV30; D gene: TRBD1; clone size: .; J gene: TRBJ1-5; CDR3 protein: CAWSRTGIDQPQHF; CDR3 DNA: TGTGCCTGGAGTCGGACAGGGATAGATCAGCCCCAGCATTTT
V gene: TRBV7-2; D gene: .; clone size: .; J gene: TRBJ1-5; CDR3 protein: CASSLVLQPQHF; CDR3 DNA: TGTGCCAGCAGCTTAGTCCTTCAGCCCCAGCATTTT
V gene: TRBV4-2; D gene: TRBD2; clone size: .; J gene: TRBJ2-1; CDR3 protein: CASSQEWGGGYNEQFF; CDR3 DNA: TGTGCCAGCAGCCAAGAATGGGGCGGGGGTTACAATGAGCAGTTCTTC
V gene: TRBV2; D gene: TRBD1; clone size: .; J gene: TRBJ2-7; CDR3 protein: CASRDRSYEQYF; CDR3 DNA: TGTGCCAGCAGGGACAGGTCCTACGAGCAGTACTTC
V gene: TRBV19; D gene: TRBD1; clone size: .; J gene: TRBJ2-5; CDR3 protein: CASSTTQGYQETQYF; CDR3 DNA: TGTGCCAGTAGTACAACACAGGGGTACCAAGAGACCCAGTACTTC
V gene: TRBV18; D gene: TRBD2; clone size: .; J gene: TRBJ2-1; CDR3 protein: CASSPPVGGGPGNEQFF; CDR3 DNA: TGTGCCAGCTCACCACCGGTGGGGGGAGGGCCCGGCAATGAGCAGTTCTTC
V gene: TRBV6-5; D gene: .; clone size: .; J gene: TRBJ1-4; CDR3 protein: CASSKWTASGEKLFF; CDR3 DNA: TGTGCCAGCAGTAAATGGACAGCGAGCGGTGAAAAACTGTTTTTT
V gene: TRBV3-1/TRBV3-2; D gene: .; clone size: .; J gene: TRBJ2-5; CDR3 protein: CASSLQGGTQYF; CDR3 DNA: TGTGCCAGCAGCCTTCAGGGAGGGACCCAGTACTTC
V gene: TRBV2; D gene: .; clone size: .; J gene: TRBJ2-3; CDR3 protein: CASLSAETDTQYF; CDR3 DNA: TGTGCCAGCTTATCCGCGGAGACAGATACGCAGTATTTT
V gene: TRBV2; D gene: TRBD1; clone size: .; J gene: TRBJ1-2; CDR3 protein: CASSEGQGGAAYGYTF; CDR3 DNA: TGTGCCAGCAGTGAAGGACAGGGAGGCGCGGCCTATGGCTACACCTTC
V gene: TRBV18; D gene: TRBD1; clone size: once; J gene: TRBJ2-7; CDR3 protein: CASSPERPGQGRLWEQYF; CDR3 DNA: TGTGCCAGCTCACCGGAGAGGCCGGGACAGGGGCGATTGTGGGAGCAGTACTTC
V gene: TRBV5-1; D gene: TRBD1; clone size: once; J gene: TRBJ1-3; CDR3 protein: CASSGDRVSDTIYF; CDR3 DNA: TGCGCCAGCAGCGGCGACAGGGTATCAGACACCATATATTTT
V gene: TRBV2; D gene: .; clone size: .; J gene: TRBJ1-6; CDR3 protein: CASSEAGGRNSPLHF; CDR3 DNA: TGTGCCAGCAGTGAAGCGGGGGGGCGGAATTCACCCCTCCACTTT
V gene: TRBV12-5; D gene: .; clone size: .; J gene: TRBJ1-1; CDR3 protein: CASGLVKGPGHNTEAFF; CDR3 DNA: TGTGCTAGTGGTTTGGTTAAGGGGCCAGGTCATAACACTGAAGCTTTCTTT
V gene: TRBV30; D gene: .; clone size: .; J gene: TRBJ1-2; CDR3 protein: CAWSSDRAGPYTF; CDR3 DNA: TGTGCCTGGAGCTCGGACAGAGCTGGGCCCTACACCTTC